Sequencing of this T cell receptor (beta chain) was carried out in a study of blood T cell repertoires in COVID-19. Study-wide background: The cDNA or gDNA used as material had been derived from T cells, B-cell-depleted T cells, or PBMCs.

As handled by the study authors: Scientists estimated how many nucleated cells there were by amplifying reference gene primers. The table came from immunoSEQ multiplex PCR; TCRdb's copy has only in-frame clones and leaves some out. V and J calls and clone size are those listed in that table; D and trimming were worked out from the DNA. The table shows hundreds of thousands of clones, with about nine tenths occurring only once. Only a few counts were recorded for this clone. V trimming: 3 bases; J trimming: 1 base; junction bases outside the gene matches: 4. The CDR3 has 15 residues. Per germline, CDR1 ENHRY and CDR2 SYGVKD. Clinical history as reported by participants underpinned cohort assignment. Among Cohort 3 donors, those recovered had two negative PCRs, clearance, or symptom resolution.

This TCR derives from a man aged 35 to 55 who had recovered from COVID-19. V is TRBV10-3 and J is TRBJ2-7; 9 positions match TRBD1. Material for sequencing was PBMCs or T cells enriched from blood (not recorded which). The CDR3, as DNA: TGTGCCATCAGTGATACAGGGGGCAAATCCTACGAGCAGTACTTC. As protein: CAISDTGGKSYEQYF.